This paragraph reports one TCR beta chain. The data originate from a study of blood T cell repertoires in COVID-19. Study-level background: COVID-19 samples, acute and convalescent, were from the United States, Italy and Spain. T cells, B-cell-depleted T cells, or PBMCs provided the cDNA or gDNA that served as material.

Authors' analysis steps: Reference gene primer amplification in the assay estimated nucleated cell counts. Sequenced by immunoSEQ multiplex PCR; TCRdb stores in-frame clones only, minus some. V and J calls and clone size are those listed in that table; D and trimming were worked out from the DNA. Found here are about 37,000 clones, 85% to 90% of them singletons; the top ten hold about 65%. The junction had 2 bases not matched to a gene; V was cut back by 8 bases and J by 0 bases. The CDR3 extends over 13 amino acids. Sequences were obtained from peripheral blood. This sequence joins TRBV12-3 or TRBV12-4 and TRBJ2-3, with 7 bases lining up with TRBD1. This receptor was identified in a man between 70 and 80 years old with acute or convalescent COVID-19. CDR3 region: CASGTASTDTQYF. The CDR3 DNA is TGTGCCAGCGGGACAGCGAGCACAGATACGCAGTATTTT.